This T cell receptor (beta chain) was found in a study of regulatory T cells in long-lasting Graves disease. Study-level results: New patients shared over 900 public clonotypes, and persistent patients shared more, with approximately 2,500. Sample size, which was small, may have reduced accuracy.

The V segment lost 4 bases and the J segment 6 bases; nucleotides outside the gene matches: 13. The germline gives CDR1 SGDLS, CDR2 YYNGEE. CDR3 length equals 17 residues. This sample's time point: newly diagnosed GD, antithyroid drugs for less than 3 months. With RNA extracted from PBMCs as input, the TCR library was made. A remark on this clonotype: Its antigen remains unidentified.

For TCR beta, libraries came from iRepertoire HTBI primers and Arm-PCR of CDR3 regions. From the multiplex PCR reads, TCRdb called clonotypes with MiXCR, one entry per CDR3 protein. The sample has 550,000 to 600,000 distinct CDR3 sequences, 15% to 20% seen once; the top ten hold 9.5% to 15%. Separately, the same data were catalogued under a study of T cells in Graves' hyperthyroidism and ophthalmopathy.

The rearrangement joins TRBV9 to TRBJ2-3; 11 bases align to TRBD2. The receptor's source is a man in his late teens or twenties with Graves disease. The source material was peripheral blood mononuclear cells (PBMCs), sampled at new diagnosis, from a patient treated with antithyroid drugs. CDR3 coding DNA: TGTGCCAGCAGCCCACGACTAGCGGGATGGGGAACGGATACGCAGTATTTT. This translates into CASSPRLAGWGTDTQYF. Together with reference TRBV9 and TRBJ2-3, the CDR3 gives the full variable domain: DSGVTQTPKHLITATGQRVTLRCSPRSGDLSVYWYQQSLDQGLQFLIQYYNGEERAKGNILERFSAQQFPDLHSELNLSSLELGDSALYFCASSPRLAGWGTDTQYFGPGTRLTVL.